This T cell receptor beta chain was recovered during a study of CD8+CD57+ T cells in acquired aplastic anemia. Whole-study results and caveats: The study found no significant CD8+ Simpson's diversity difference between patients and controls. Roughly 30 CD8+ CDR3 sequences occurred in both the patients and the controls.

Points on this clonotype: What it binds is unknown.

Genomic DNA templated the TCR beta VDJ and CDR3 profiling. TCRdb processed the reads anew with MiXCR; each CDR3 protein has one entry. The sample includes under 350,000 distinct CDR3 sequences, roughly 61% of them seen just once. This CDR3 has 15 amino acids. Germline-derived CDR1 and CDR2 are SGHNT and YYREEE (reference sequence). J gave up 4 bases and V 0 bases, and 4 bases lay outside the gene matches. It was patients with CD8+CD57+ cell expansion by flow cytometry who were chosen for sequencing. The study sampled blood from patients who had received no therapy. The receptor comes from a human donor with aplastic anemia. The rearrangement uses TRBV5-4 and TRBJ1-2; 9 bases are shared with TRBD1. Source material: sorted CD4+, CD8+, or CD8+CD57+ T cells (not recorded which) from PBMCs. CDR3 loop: CASSLGGQGTYGYTF. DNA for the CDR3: TGTGCCAGCAGCTTGGGGGGACAGGGCACCTATGGCTACACCTTC.